These T cell receptor beta chains were read from a single sample in a study of OX40 agonist ivuxolimab in advanced cancers. The repertoire was sequenced with immunoSEQ multiplex PCR; TCRdb's copy has only in-frame clones and lacks some. Found here are roughly 110,000 clones, 90% of them singletons; the top ten hold around 0.47%. The sequences come from CD4+ or CD8+ T cells sorted from blood, collected in a trial of the OX40 agonist ivuxolimab. Receptors originate from an adult with an advanced solid tumor such as melanoma, head and neck, liver or kidney cancer. The CDR3 runs from the conserved cysteine through the conserved F or W. D genes are given only for firm matches. Clone size, where shown, is once, few, many, or a class for clones that have expanded.

clone_size	cdr3_length	d_call	v_call	j_call	cdr3_aa	cdr3_nt
few	13	-	TRBV11-2	TRBJ1-6	CASSLKWGSPLHF	TGTGCCAGCAGCTTAAAGTGGGGTTCACCCCTCCACTTT
-	13	-	TRBV7-2	TRBJ2-2	CASSSGLPGELFF	TGTGCCAGCAGCTCGGGTCTCCCCGGGGAGCTGTTTTTT
-	14	TRBD1	TRBV28	TRBJ1-1	CASSSGQGETEAFF	TGTGCCAGCAGTTCAGGACAGGGAGAGACTGAAGCTTTCTTT
-	13	TRBD1	TRBV5-1	TRBJ1-1	CASSPRDRDPAFF	TGCGCCAGCAGCCCCCGGGACAGGGATCCAGCTTTCTTT
-	13	TRBD1	TRBV6-5	TRBJ1-1	CASRTAGTGEAFF	TGTGCCAGCAGAACGGCCGGGACAGGTGAAGCTTTCTTT
few	15	-	TRBV6-5	TRBJ1-1	CASSYSGRGYTEAFF	TGTGCCAGCAGTTACTCAGGTAGGGGGTACACTGAAGCTTTCTTT
-	13	-	TRBV30	TRBJ2-5	CAWSRRQKETQYF	TGTGCCTGGAGTAGGCGGCAGAAAGAGACCCAGTACTTC
-	15	TRBD2	TRBV27	TRBJ2-5	CASSFPRGGPETQYF	TGTGCCAGCAGTTTCCCGCGGGGGGGCCCAGAGACCCAGTACTTC
-	14	-	TRBV5-1	TRBJ2-3	CASSPSTDTDTQYF	TGCGCCAGCAGCCCCAGTACGGACACAGATACGCAGTATTTT
once	17	-	TRBV18	TRBJ1-1	CASYLLPPQGQNTEAFF	TGTGCCAGCTACCTACTCCCACCCCAGGGCCAAAACACTGAAGCTTTCTTT
-	14	-	TRBV5-1	TRBJ1-2	CASSSESGANGYTF	TGCGCCAGCAGCTCAGAATCAGGAGCGAATGGCTACACCTTC
once	17	-	TRBV4-1	TRBJ1-6	CASSQDRGSSYNSPLHF	TGCGCCAGCAGCCAAGATCGAGGGAGCTCCTATAATTCACCCCTCCACTTT
-	14	-	TRBV5-6	TRBJ1-3	CASSLRGTGNTIYF	TGTGCCAGCAGCTTGCGGGGAACTGGAAACACCATATATTTT
-	14	-	TRBV6-5	TRBJ2-3	CASIGSLVTDTQYF	TGTGCCAGCATAGGGTCCCTGGTTACAGATACGCAGTATTTT
-	10	-	TRBV28	TRBJ1-3	CASSGNTIYF	TGTGCCAGCAGTGGAAACACCATATATTTT
-	17	TRBD2	TRBV7-2	TRBJ2-3	CASSQLGTSGAGDTQYF	TGTGCCAGCAGCCAACTCGGGACTAGCGGGGCGGGGGATACGCAGTATTTT
once	12	-	TRBV28	TRBJ1-2	CASSNRPYGYTF	TGTGCCAGCAGCAACCGACCGTATGGCTACACCTTC